These 11 T cell receptor beta chains came from one sample sequenced in a study of cytomegalovirus exposure and HLA in healthy donors. Both 60 Vbeta primers and 13 Jbeta primers went into the PCR. Data came from immunoSEQ multiplex PCR; TCRdb stores just in-frame clones and leaves some out. The sample has 100,000 to 150,000 clones, about 70% seen once. Material: PBMCs. The source is a woman aged 55-69 years in good health and CMV-seropositive.

The gene calls are TRBV6-1 and TRBJ1-1; no reliable D call. The germline V gene has CDR1 MNHNS and CDR2 SASEGT. V was pared by 5 bases and J by 11 bases, with 18 bases between. CDR3 length: 13 amino acids. Written as DNA, the CDR3 is TGTGCCAGCAGTTTCGACATTTGGGGAGAGGCTTTCTTT. This gives the protein CASSFDIWGEAFF.

This chain links TRBV7-9 with TRBJ1-4, with D possibly TRBD1 on 5 matching bases. Germline lookup yields CDR1 SEHNR and CDR2 FQNEAQ (reference sequence). V lost 4 bases, J lost 0 bases, and 12 bases lay in between. The CDR3 consists of 16 residues. The CDR3 nucleotides read TGTGCCAGCAGCTCGGACACCATTGCAACTAATGAAAAACTGTTTTTT. This translates into CASSSDTIATNEKLFF.

CDR3 sequence (DNA): TGTGCCAGCAGCCAGATACAGGGGCGACAAGAGACCCAGTACTTC. Translated, it gives CASSQIQGRQETQYF. The chain combines TRBV14 with TRBJ2-5; 7 bases match TRBD1. The CDR3 has 15 amino acids. Trimming at V came to 3 bases and at J to 2 bases, leaving 6 bases not matched to a gene. CDR1 and CDR2 (germline): SGHDN, FVKESK.

The rearrangement uses TRBV5-1 and TRBJ1-1; no clear D gene. The V gene's germline CDR1 is SGHRS and CDR2 YFSETQ. The CDR3 length is 12 residues. V dropped 2 bases and J dropped 4 bases, with 6 bases sitting between them. CDR3 region: CASSLVLTEAFF. The CDR3 DNA sequence: TGCGCCAGCAGCTTAGTACTCACTGAAGCTTTCTTT. Together with reference TRBV5-1 and TRBJ1-1, the CDR3 gives the full variable domain: KAGVTQTPRYLIKTRGQQVTLSCSPISGHRSVSWYQQTPGQGLQFLFEYFSETQRNKGNFPGRFSGRQFSNSRSEMNVSTLELGDSALYLCASSLVLTEAFFGQGTRLTVV.

The V gene is TRBV19, the J gene TRBJ1-5; TRBD1 matches 7 bases. The V and J ends lost 5 bases and 4 bases, in that order; junction bases with no gene match: 11. The CDR3 has 16 residues. Germline values: CDR1 LNHDA, CDR2 SQIVND (reference sequence). CDR3 sequence reads: CASSLLTGTDNQPQHF. The CDR3 bases are TGTGCCAGTAGTCTCCTTACCGGGACAGATAATCAGCCCCAGCATTTT. Supplemented by reference TRBV19 and TRBJ1-5, the full variable domain reads DGGITQSPKYLFRKEGQNVTLSCEQNLNHDAMYWYRQDPGQGLRLIYYSQIVNDFQKGDIAEGYSVSREKKESFPLTVTSAQKNPTAFYLCASSLLTGTDNQPQHFGDGTRLSIL.

The chain links TRBV9 to TRBJ1-5; 8 nucleotides agree with TRBD1. This CDR3 spans 15 amino acids. V dropped 0 bases and J dropped 4; count of bases not matched to a gene: 3. Germline CDR1 reads SGDLS; CDR2 reads YYNGEE. The CDR3: CASSVGTGGNQPQHF. The CDR3 DNA reads as TGTGCCAGCAGCGTAGGAACAGGGGGAAATCAGCCCCAGCATTTT.

V is TRBV10-3 and J is TRBJ1-5; 8 bases agree with TRBD1. Germline V gene data show CDR1 as ENHRY and CDR2 as SYGVKD. The V segment lost 4 bases and the J segment 9 bases; nucleotides outside the gene matches: 5. This CDR3 spans 13 amino acids. Here the CDR3 reads CAISVQGGGPQHF. In DNA, the CDR3 is TGTGCCATCAGTGTACAGGGGGGTGGGCCCCAGCATTTT.

The V gene is TRBV18, the J gene TRBJ1-5; weak D call: TRBD1 (5 bases). With 4 bases removed from V and 3 bases from J, the gap between germline ends came to 16 bases. The CDR3 sequence is 16 residues long. Germline V gene lookup returns CDR1 KGHSH and CDR2 LQKENI. The CDR3 sequence is CASSRLGPGDNQPQHF. CDR3 in DNA: TGTGCCAGCTCACGACTGGGGCCGGGAGACAATCAGCCCCAGCATTTT.

This chain uses TRBV19 with TRBJ1-2; 8 nucleotides agree with TRBD1. CDR3 size: 14 residues. Germline V lookup: CDR1 LNHDA, CDR2 SQIVND (reference sequence). Unmatched junction bases numbered 5, after V lost 1 base and J lost 7 bases. CDR3 DNA: TGTGCCAGTAGTATAGTGACAGGGGATAGTGGCTACACCTTC. Translated: CASSIVTGDSGYTF.

The gene calls are TRBV2 and TRBJ2-3; TRBD1 aligns across 7 bases. CDR1 is SNHLY, CDR2 FYNNEI, per germline. The J segment lost 6 bases and the V segment lost 6 bases, leaving 6 bases of the junction unmatched. The CDR3 is 13 amino acids. The CDR3 is CASRVTGADTQYF. Here the CDR3 DNA reads TGTGCCAGCAGGGTCACAGGGGCCGATACGCAGTATTTT. The variable domain in full, completed from reference TRBV2 and TRBJ2-3, reads EPEVTQTPSHQVTQMGQEVILRCVPISNHLYFYWYRQILGQKVEFLVSFYNNEISEKSEIFDDQFSVERPDGSNFTLKIRSTKLEDSAMYFCASRVTGADTQYFGPGTRLTVL.

The chain employs TRBV25-1 and TRBJ2-5, with TRBD2 as a possible D gene (5 bases). The J call is uncertain, as TRBJ2-7 better fits the DNA end. This CDR3 has 14 residues. Germline CDR1 reads MGHDK; CDR2 reads SYGVNS. DNA of the CDR3: TGTGCCAGCAGTGAGTGGCGAGGCGGGTACGAGCAGTACTTC. This gives the protein CASSEWRGGYEQYF.